The sequence of this TCR beta chain was determined in a study of blood T cell repertoires in COVID-19 (dated by TCRdb to 2020 to 2022). Study-level background: Samples from collaborators originated in the United States, Italy and Spain and spanned both the acute and convalescent phases of COVID-19. Nearly every sample came with metadata listing a de-identified subject ID, COVID-19 status, age in years and sex. Deeply sampled blood TCRbeta repertoires from subjects exposed to, actively infected with, or recovered from COVID-19 were included in the dataset. The repertoires were made available in a free public database intended to serve as a resource for research on the immune response to SARS-CoV-2. The samples were drawn from two sources: the first 160 participants of the ongoing ImmuneRACE study, and some 1,300 subjects contributed by 6 global collaborators. Where available, HLA class I and class II types were obtained from metadata supplied by the sample provider rather than from assay-based typing. The material from the prospective study consisted of cDNA or gDNA derived from T cells, B-cell-depleted T cells, or PBMCs. General findings and caveats noted by the study authors: How much clinical and demographic metadata was included differed by source and by participant, and the metadata was provided uncurated.

In Seattle, one collaborating source enrolled patients while the infection was active and tracked those patients longitudinally over the course of disease. Each collaborating institution followed its own protocols to collect whole blood in K2EDTA tubes. For TCRbeta analysis, collaborators shipped samples as frozen whole blood, isolated PBMCs, or DNA extracted from either of those sample types. TCRbeta CDR3 regions were amplified from genomic DNA by means of the immunoSEQ Assay, a bias-controlled multiplex PCR. Concerning the study's data processing: The number of nucleated cells in each sample was estimated by amplification of reference gene primers within the assay. To quantify the absolute abundance of each unique TCRbeta CDR3 rearrangement, sequence reads were collapsed and filtered. For each sample, productive Simpson clonality was calculated by taking the square root of Simpson's diversity index across productive rearrangements. TCRdb carries this immuneACCESS record with in-frame sequences only. Its versions omit some clonotypes, under half of them owing to an unresolved V gene in the studies checked, with the rest unexplained. The DNA was the basis for D and trimming; V, J and clone size are from that table. This sample gives 250,000 to 400,000 clones in total; roughly 90% of them show up just once. The ten top clones hold 2.5% to 3% of the sample.

CDR1 and CDR2, per the germline V gene, are MGHRA and YSYEKL. Trimmed from V: 4 bases; trimmed from J: 8 bases; junction bases lacking a gene match: 9. Inclusive of the bounding cysteine and phenylalanine, the CDR3 is 15 residues long. The DNA shown is the 45-base CDR3, in frame from base 1. About this clone itself: Its antigen remains unidentified. Within one base of it there is no much larger clone, and no base qualities were kept.

In this chain, TRBV4-1 is recombined with TRBJ2-7; 12 bases in the middle match TRBD1. The source is a woman aged 25 to 45 with COVID-19, enrolled during active disease. Sequencing input: peripheral blood. The nucleotide sequence reads as follows: TGCGCCAGCAGCCTAGGGACAGGGGGCGATGGAAAGCAGTACTTC. Its amino acids are CASSLGTGGDGKQYF.